These T cell receptor beta chains were read from a single sample in a study of T cell repertoires in ileal Crohn's disease. Only in-frame clones appear in the TCRdb table, and some are missing; sequencing was by immunoSEQ multiplex PCR. The sample contains 9,500 to 11,000 clones, roughly 91% of which appear only once. The source material was ileal tissue. These receptors all stem from an adult with Crohn's disease. The CDR3 runs from the conserved cysteine through the conserved F or W. The D gene is left open where the match is weak. Rows may omit the clone size; those that give it use once, few, many or a size class.

CDR3aa: CASTTTGIRTNEKLFF
CDR3nt: TGTGCCAGCACCACGACAGGGATAAGAACTAATGAAAAACTGTTTTTT
j_gene: TRBJ1-4
d_gene: TRBD1
v_gene: TRBV6-6
abundance: NA

CDR3aa: CASSLQALGNNSPLHF
CDR3nt: TGTGCCAGCTCACTCCAGGCCCTGGGGAATAATTCACCCCTCCACTTT
j_gene: TRBJ1-6
d_gene: NA
v_gene: TRBV18
abundance: NA

CDR3aa: CASSPGFAGELFF
CDR3nt: TGTGCCAGCTCACCAGGGTTTGCCGGGGAGCTGTTTTTT
j_gene: TRBJ2-2
d_gene: NA
v_gene: TRBV18
abundance: NA

CDR3aa: CARREPYYEQYF
CDR3nt: TGTGCCAGAAGGGAGCCCTACTACGAGCAGTACTTC
j_gene: TRBJ2-7
d_gene: NA
v_gene: TRBV5-3
abundance: NA

CDR3aa: CASRSDRRSYNEQFF
CDR3nt: TGTGCCAGCAGATCCGACAGGCGCTCTTACAATGAGCAGTTCTTC
j_gene: TRBJ2-1
d_gene: NA
v_gene: TRBV5-4
abundance: NA

CDR3aa: CASSGDTQYF
CDR3nt: TGTGCCAGCAGCGGGGATACGCAGTATTTT
j_gene: TRBJ2-3
d_gene: NA
v_gene: TRBV7-6
abundance: NA

CDR3aa: CASGSSAYTQYF
CDR3nt: TGTGCTAGTGGTTCCTCGGCTTATACGCAGTATTTT
j_gene: TRBJ2-3
d_gene: NA
v_gene: TRBV12-5
abundance: NA

CDR3aa: CASSLGRTVNTEAFF
CDR3nt: TGTGCCAGCAGCTTAGGGCGGACGGTGAACACTGAAGCTTTCTTT
j_gene: TRBJ1-1
d_gene: NA
v_gene: TRBV7-2
abundance: NA

CDR3aa: CASKVWSTGGNGYTF
CDR3nt: TGTGCCAGTAAGGTCTGGTCGACAGGGGGCAATGGCTACACCTTC
j_gene: TRBJ1-2
d_gene: TRBD1
v_gene: TRBV19
abundance: NA

CDR3aa: CASRPTQGLFTNYGYTF
CDR3nt: TGTGCCAGCAGACCTACACAGGGGCTCTTCACTAACTATGGCTACACCTTC
j_gene: TRBJ1-2
d_gene: TRBD1
v_gene: TRBV27
abundance: few

CDR3aa: CATRGSGSTGELFF
CDR3nt: TGTGCCACGCGGGGTAGCGGGAGTACTGGGGAGCTGTTTTTT
j_gene: TRBJ2-2
d_gene: TRBD2
v_gene: TRBV14
abundance: NA

CDR3aa: CASSVDSGNTEAFF
CDR3nt: TGCGCCAGCAGCGTGGACAGTGGGAACACTGAAGCTTTCTTT
j_gene: TRBJ1-1
d_gene: NA
v_gene: TRBV5-1
abundance: few

CDR3aa: CATSRAGTGFPEQFF
CDR3nt: TGTGCCACCAGCAGAGCCGGGACGGGATTCCCGGAGCAGTTCTTC
j_gene: TRBJ2-1
d_gene: NA
v_gene: TRBV15
abundance: NA

CDR3aa: CASSTTGTSYEQYF
CDR3nt: TGTGCCAGTAGTACAACGGGTACCTCCTACGAGCAGTACTTC
j_gene: TRBJ2-7
d_gene: NA
v_gene: TRBV19
abundance: NA

CDR3aa: CASSLGLAETGELFF
CDR3nt: TGTGCCAGCAGCTTAGGACTAGCCGAGACCGGGGAGCTGTTTTTT
j_gene: TRBJ2-2
d_gene: TRBD2
v_gene: TRBV9
abundance: NA

CDR3aa: CASSVNMNTEAFF
CDR3nt: TGTGCCAGCTCTGTAAACATGAACACTGAAGCTTTCTTT
j_gene: TRBJ1-1
d_gene: NA
v_gene: TRBV5-4
abundance: NA

CDR3aa: CASSVEERTEAFF
CDR3nt: TGTGCCAGCAGCGTCGAAGAGCGCACTGAAGCTTTCTTT
j_gene: TRBJ1-1
d_gene: NA
v_gene: TRBV11-3
abundance: NA

CDR3aa: CASSGRGPYGYTF
CDR3nt: TGTGCCAGCAGTGGCCGGGGCCCCTATGGCTACACCTTC
j_gene: TRBJ1-2
d_gene: NA
v_gene: TRBV6-5
abundance: large

CDR3aa: CASTNRDRGFQPQHF
CDR3nt: TGTGCCAGCACTAACCGGGACAGGGGATTTCAGCCCCAGCATTTT
j_gene: TRBJ1-5
d_gene: TRBD1
v_gene: TRBV28
abundance: NA

CDR3aa: CASRPVEGRGAEAFF
CDR3nt: TGTGCCAGCCGCCCCGTCGAGGGGCGGGGCGCTGAAGCTTTCTTT
j_gene: TRBJ1-1
d_gene: NA
v_gene: TRBV19
abundance: NA

CDR3aa: CSVQLSSSGEQYF
CDR3nt: TGCAGCGTACAATTGAGTTCCTCGGGCGAGCAGTACTTC
j_gene: TRBJ2-7
d_gene: NA
v_gene: TRBV29-1
abundance: once

CDR3aa: CASSTRSTGVGGNEQFF
CDR3nt: TGTGCCAGCAGCACGCGTTCGACAGGGGTCGGTGGCAATGAGCAGTTCTTC
j_gene: TRBJ2-1
d_gene: TRBD1
v_gene: TRBV4-2
abundance: NA

CDR3aa: CASTFRGQGLTGELFF
CDR3nt: TGTGCCAGTACTTTTAGAGGACAGGGACTTACCGGGGAGCTGTTTTTT
j_gene: TRBJ2-2
d_gene: TRBD1
v_gene: TRBV19
abundance: few

CDR3aa: CASSLAQGEPQHF
CDR3nt: TGCGCCAGCAGCTTGGCCCAGGGAGAGCCCCAGCATTTT
j_gene: TRBJ1-5
d_gene: NA
v_gene: TRBV5-1
abundance: NA

CDR3aa: CASSPQPTSGRTTGELFF
CDR3nt: TGTGCCAGCTCACCACAACCGACTAGCGGGAGGACCACCGGGGAGCTGTTTTTT
j_gene: TRBJ2-2
d_gene: TRBD2
v_gene: TRBV18
abundance: NA

CDR3aa: CASSTGGGNTIYF
CDR3nt: TGTGCCAGTAGTACCGGGGGTGGAAACACCATATATTTT
j_gene: TRBJ1-3
d_gene: NA
v_gene: TRBV19
abundance: NA